The 27 T cell receptor beta chains below were found in one sample sequenced in a study of T cell responses to AZD1222 COVID-19 vaccine. Profiled with immunoSEQ multiplex PCR; TCRdb holds only in-frame clones, not every one. The table shows over 150,000 clones, with about nine tenths occurring only once. The specimen was peripheral blood, collected on day 0 of AZD1222 vaccination. The receptors originated from an adult in good health.

This clone appeared a single time. The chain combines TRBV7-9 with TRBJ1-4; D is ambiguous. Germline V gene sequence: CDR1 SEHNR, CDR2 FQNEAQ (reference sequence). Trimming took 1 base from V and 8 from J, leaving 8 bases between them. CDR3 size: 13 residues. CDR3 DNA: TGTGCCAGCAGCTTAGAAGACTGGGAAAAACTGTTTTTT. Translating gives CASSLEDWEKLFF.

The chain joins TRBV28 to TRBJ1-2; no firm D call. Germline lookup yields CDR1 MDHEN and CDR2 SYDVKM. The CDR3 has 12 amino acids. Trimming removed 3 bases at V and 8 bases at J, with 10 bases between. For the CDR3, the DNA is TGTGCCAGCAGTTTCCTTTCCACGGGCTACACCTTC. Its translation is CASSFLSTGYTF.

This clone was observed a single time. This chain links TRBV18 with TRBJ1-3; D not certain. The germline V and J ends were trimmed by 4 bases and 4 bases, with 14 bases remaining between them. The CDR3 is 15 amino acids. Germline CDR1 reads KGHSH; CDR2 reads LQKENI. CDR3 sequence reads: CASSRRERAGNTIYF. In nucleotides, the CDR3 is TGTGCCAGCTCACGTCGAGAAAGAGCCGGAAACACCATATATTTT.

This clone was seen a single time. CDR3 sequence reads: CASSTPSGGRAEKLFF. The CDR3, as DNA: TGTGCCAGTAGTACCCCCAGCGGGGGGCGAGCTGAAAAACTGTTTTTT. The V call is TRBV19, the J call TRBJ1-4; D is perhaps TRBD1 (6 bases). The CDR3 is 16 residues long. CDR1 and CDR2 (germline): LNHDA, SQIVND (reference sequence). V was clipped by 4 bases and J by 7 bases, with 19 bases between them.

This rearrangement joins TRBV19 to TRBJ1-1; D possibly corresponds to TRBD1 (6 bases). The germline V gene encodes CDR1 LNHDA and CDR2 SQIVND (reference sequence). CDR3 length equals 13 residues. V lost 3 bases and J lost 4, with 9 bases in between. The CDR3, as DNA: TGTGCCAGTAGTATTAGAGGGGGCACTGAAGCTTTCTTT. Its protein is CASSIRGGTEAFF.

V usage is TRBV28 and J usage is TRBJ1-5; 7 bases map to TRBD1. This CDR3 is built from 15 residues. Per germline, CDR1 MDHEN and CDR2 SYDVKM. J lost 6 bases, V lost 6 bases, and 11 bases had no gene match. The CDR3 nucleotides read TGTGCCAGCAGGACAGCGGGGACAGAAGTTCAGCCCCAGCATTTT. It specifies CASRTAGTEVQPQHF.

The V call is TRBV19, the J call TRBJ1-5; a weak D match, TRBD1 (5 bases). The CDR3 sequence is 15 residues long. Trimming shortened V by 6 bases and J by 0 bases, and 12 bases separated the two germline ends. CDR1 and CDR2 from the germline V gene are LNHDA and SQIVND (reference sequence). The CDR3 bases are TGTGCCAGTAGACCACACAGGAATAGCAATCAGCCCCAGCATTTT. This translates into CASRPHRNSNQPQHF.

The count of this clone is one. This rearrangement joins TRBV6-6 to TRBJ1-1; perhaps TRBD1 as D (5 bases). Per the germline V gene, CDR1 is MNHNY and CDR2 is SVGAGI (reference sequence). The V and J ends lost 9 bases and 0 bases respectively, with 11 bases between them. The CDR3 covers 13 residues. In DNA form, the CDR3 reads TGTGCCAGTAGACAGCTTTTGAACACTGAAGCTTTCTTT. This gives the protein CASRQLLNTEAFF.

The chain is built from TRBV4-2 and TRBJ2-7, with no clear D. The germline CDR1 and CDR2 sequences are LGHNA and YNFKEQ. Trimming took off 0 bases at V and 5 bases at J, with 11 bases between the two ends. The CDR3 spans 14 residues. The CDR3 DNA follows: TGTGCCAGCAGCCAAGATATAAGAATCCACGAGCAGTACTTC. It specifies CASSQDIRIHEQYF.

The chain has TRBV9 and TRBJ1-2, with a weak D call TRBD1 (6 bases). Germline V gives CDR1 SGDLS, CDR2 YYNGEE. The CDR3 is 15 residues long. Trimming took off 3 bases at V and 5 bases at J, with 17 bases between the two ends. CDR3 amino acids: CASSARESGHYGYTF. CDR3 nucleotides: TGTGCCAGCAGCGCTCGAGAATCGGGACATTATGGCTACACCTTC.

The chain joins TRBV10-3 to TRBJ1-6; 10 bases are a match to TRBD1. Germline V gives CDR1 ENHRY, CDR2 SYGVKD. The length of the CDR3 is 15 residues. The junction had 8 bases not matched to a gene; V was cut back by 6 bases and J by 9 bases. The chain's CDR3 is CAIRDDRGRGSPLHF. CDR3 sequence (DNA): TGTGCCATCAGAGATGACAGGGGGCGAGGTTCACCCCTCCACTTT.

The V call is TRBV5-1, the J call TRBJ1-2, with a tentative D call TRBD1 (5 bases). The germline V gene encodes CDR1 SGHRS and CDR2 YFSETQ. This CDR3 is built from 17 residues. Trimming shortened V by 0 bases and J by 7 bases, and 22 bases separated the two germline ends. This chain's CDR3 is CASSLGDVESGSIGYTF. For the CDR3, the DNA is TGCGCCAGCAGCTTGGGGGACGTTGAATCGGGCTCCATTGGCTACACCTTC. Full variable domain (missing parts from reference TRBV5-1 and TRBJ1-2): KAGVTQTPRYLIKTRGQQVTLSCSPISGHRSVSWYQQTPGQGLQFLFEYFSETQRNKGNFPGRFSGRQFSNSRSEMNVSTLELGDSALYLCASSLGDVESGSIGYTFGSGTRLTVV.

CDR3 protein: CASSHNTGGTGNIQYF. The CDR3 DNA reads as TGCGCCAGCAGCCATAATACTGGGGGGACGGGCAACATTCAGTACTTC. The chain couples TRBV4-3 to TRBJ2-4, with D maybe TRBD2 (6 bases). Germline assignment: CDR1 LGHNA and CDR2 YSLEER. V was trimmed by 3 bases and J by 7 bases, leaving 19 bases between them. This CDR3 spans 16 amino acids.

The chain couples TRBV28 to TRBJ1-5; D remains unclear. CDR1 is MDHEN, CDR2 SYDVKM, per germline. Trimming shortened V by 6 bases and J by 1 base, and 13 bases separated the two germline ends. CDR3 length: 15 amino acids. This CDR3 is CASRPRLGSNQPQHF. CDR3 sequence (DNA): TGTGCCAGCAGGCCCAGACTGGGGAGCAATCAGCCCCAGCATTTT.

The chain joins TRBV18 to TRBJ1-3; maybe TRBD1 (5 bases). The V gene's germline CDR1 is KGHSH and CDR2 LQKENI. The germline V and J ends were trimmed by 3 bases and 0 bases, with 9 bases remaining between them. This CDR3 is 15 amino acids long. The CDR3 DNA reads TGTGCCAGCTCACCGACAGCGAGCTCTGGAAACACCATATATTTT. It codes for CASSPTASSGNTIYF.

The CDR3 DNA sequence: TGTGCCAGCAGTCCTAGGGCAGGGGCGAACACCGGGGAGCTGTTTTTT. Residues: CASSPRAGANTGELFF. V usage is TRBV7-2 and J usage is TRBJ2-2; D possibly corresponds to TRBD1 (6 bases). Germline V lookup: CDR1 SGHTA, CDR2 FQGNSA. The CDR3 length is 16 residues. V gave up 6 bases and J gave up 0 bases, with 14 bases separating them.

Here the CDR3 DNA reads TGCAGCGTTTATACGGATATTCTCTACGAGCAGTACTTC. This translates into CSVYTDILYEQYF. V gene TRBV29-1 combines with J gene TRBJ2-7; D gene unclear. V lost 5 bases and J lost 3, with 14 bases in between. Germline V gene data show CDR1 as SQVTM and CDR2 as ANQGSEA. The CDR3 loop spans 13 amino acids.

The chain has TRBV7-2 and TRBJ1-5; no definite D call. Trimming shortened V by 1 base and J by 4 bases, and 8 bases separated the two germline ends. Germline assignment: CDR1 SGHTA and CDR2 FQGNSA. The CDR3 has 14 amino acids. The CDR3 DNA sequence: TGTGCCAGCAGCTTAGGGCAGGCTAATCAGCCCCAGCATTTT. The encoded protein is CASSLGQANQPQHF.

This clone was picked up a small number of times. The rearrangement links TRBV6-5 to TRBJ1-6; the D gene is possibly TRBD1 (5 bases). Germline V gene data show CDR1 as MNHEY and CDR2 as SVGAGI. The CDR3 is 16 residues long. V lost 2 bases, J lost 3 bases, and 11 bases lay in between. CDR3 sequence reads: CASSYARDLYNSPLHF. The CDR3 nucleotides are TGTGCCAGCAGTTACGCCCGGGACCTCTATAATTCACCCCTCCACTTT.

The chain employs TRBV7-3 and TRBJ2-3; D is perhaps TRBD1 or TRBD2 (5 bases each). V dropped 5 bases and J dropped 2 bases, with 14 bases sitting between them. Germline CDR1 is SGHTA and CDR2 is FQGTGA. The CDR3 has 15 amino acids. The CDR3 region has the DNA TGTGCCAGCAGCGATTACCCGGGGCACACAGATACGCAGTATTTT. Encoded protein: CASSDYPGHTDTQYF.

This clone was counted once. The chain combines TRBV27 with TRBJ1-2, with D tentatively TRBD1 (6 bases). The germline CDR1 and CDR2 sequences are MNHEY and SMNVEV (reference sequence). V was trimmed by 2 bases and J by 5 bases, leaving 12 bases between them. CDR3 length equals 14 residues. CDR3 in amino acids: CASSLGGAYYGYTF. CDR3 DNA sequence: TGTGCCAGCAGTTTAGGGGGGGCCTATTATGGCTACACCTTC.

This chain uses TRBV7-2 with TRBJ1-5; D is possibly TRBD1 (5 bases). CDR1 SGHTA and CDR2 FQGNSA come from the germline V gene. The CDR3 is made up of 13 amino acids. The V gene lost 6 bases and the J gene lost 4 bases, with 10 bases spanning the gap. CDR3 DNA sequence: TGTGCCAGCAGTCAAACAGGAAATCAGCCCCAGCATTTT. Amino acid sequence: CASSQTGNQPQHF. Full variable domain (outside the CDR3, taken from reference TRBV7-2 and TRBJ1-5): GAGVSQSPSNKVTEKGKDVELRCDPISGHTALYWYRQSLGQGLEFLIYFQGNSAPDKSGLPSDRFSAERTGGSVSTLTIQRTQQEDSAVYLCASSQTGNQPQHFGDGTRLSIL.

A single count supports this clone. J is TRBJ2-5 and V is TRBV18, with D maybe TRBD1 (5 bases). CDR1 is KGHSH, CDR2 LQKENI, per germline. V gave up 3 bases and J gave up 2 bases, with 10 bases separating them. The CDR3 covers 14 residues. CDR3 in amino acids: CASSPGHSQETQYF. In nucleotides, the CDR3 is TGTGCCAGCTCACCTGGACATTCGCAAGAGACCCAGTACTTC.

This chain links TRBV7-2 with TRBJ1-2; tentative D call: TRBD1 (5 bases). Per the germline V gene, CDR1 is SGHTA and CDR2 is FQGNSA. Trimming cost V 3 bases and J 5 bases, with 10 bases left between them. This CDR3 spans 13 amino acids. CDR3 bases: TGTGCCAGCAGCTTGACCAGGGATTATGGCTACACCTTC. Residues: CASSLTRDYGYTF.

This clone was counted between two and nine times. This rearrangement joins TRBV5-1 to TRBJ2-1; weak D call: TRBD2 (7 bases). V was pared by 0 bases and J by 2 bases, with 9 bases between. The CDR3 has 15 amino acids. Germline CDR1 SGHRS, CDR2 YFSETQ. CDR3 coding DNA: TGCGCCAGCAGCTTGGGGCGGGGGCCCTACAATGAGCAGTTCTTC. This gives the protein CASSLGRGPYNEQFF.

The gene calls are TRBV14 and TRBJ2-1; 8 positions agree with TRBD1. CDR1 is SGHDN, CDR2 FVKESK, per germline. The CDR3 sequence is 17 residues long. The V segment lost 4 bases and the J segment 0 bases; nucleotides outside the gene matches: 8. CDR3 region: CASSRSTGAGSYNEQFF. The DNA of the CDR3 is TGTGCCAGCAGCCGCTCGACAGGGGCTGGCTCCTACAATGAGCAGTTCTTC.

J is TRBJ2-3 and V is TRBV2; D gene uncertain. V was clipped by 5 bases and J by 2 bases, with 11 bases between them. CDR3 length: 14 amino acids. Germline CDR1 reads SNHLY; CDR2 reads FYNNEI. The CDR3 is CASSLLHSTDTQYF. In DNA, the CDR3 is TGTGCCAGCAGTTTGTTGCACTCCACAGATACGCAGTATTTT.